One sample yielded the 30 T cell receptor beta chains listed below, sequenced in a study of shared T cell receptors in the human thymus. Here immunoSEQ multiplex PCR was the method, and the copy in TCRdb shows in-frame clones only, minus some. Of about 660,000 clones listed, about 89% are singletons. The data also belong to a second study, concerning human thymus T cells.

Sequencing was carried out using thymocytes. The receptors derive from a boy younger than two with a congenital heart defect.

In nucleotides, the CDR3 is TGTGCCAGCAGTCCCCCCCCCTTTGGTAGCGGGAGAGCGAATGAGCAGTTCTTC. This encodes CASSPPPFGSGRANEQFF. The V gene is TRBV25-1, the J gene TRBJ2-1; 9 bases are a match to TRBD2. The germline gives CDR1 MGHDK, CDR2 SYGVNS. The V segment lost 5 bases and the J segment 7 bases; nucleotides outside the gene matches: 18. This CDR3 spans 18 amino acids.

The chain employs TRBV29-1 and TRBJ2-7; TRBD1 matches 10 bases. The length of the CDR3 is 14 residues. The trim removed 6 bases at V and 2 bases at J, leaving 7 bases unmatched. Germline CDR1 reads SQVTM; CDR2 reads ANQGSEA. Here the CDR3 DNA reads TGCAGCGTGCCCGCGGGACAGGGGCCCTACGAGCAGTACTTC. Amino acid sequence: CSVPAGQGPYEQYF.

This clone appeared once. V and J are TRBV4-3 and TRBJ2-3; 13 nucleotides line up with TRBD2. This CDR3 contains 17 residues. Trimming removed 0 bases from V and 5 bases from J; junction bases left unmatched: 5. Germline CDR1 is LGHNA and CDR2 is YSLEER. Here the CDR3 reads CASSQDLTSGGRDTQYF. CDR3 coding DNA: TGCGCCAGCAGCCAAGATTTGACTAGCGGGGGGAGAGATACGCAGTATTTT.

The chain combines TRBV4-3 with TRBJ2-1; possibly TRBD2 for D (6 bases). V shed 2 bases and J shed 0 bases, with 23 bases lying between them. CDR1 and CDR2 (germline): LGHNA, YSLEER. The CDR3 totals 20 residues. CDR3: CASSQTGTPAGQSSYNEQFF. In nucleotides, the CDR3 is TGCGCCAGCAGCCAAACCGGGACTCCGGCGGGCCAGAGCTCCTACAATGAGCAGTTCTTC.

The chain joins TRBV6-1 to TRBJ2-2, with D possibly TRBD2 on 6 matching bases. There are 16 residues in the CDR3. V was shortened by 4 bases and J by 5 bases, with 17 bases between the two germline ends. CDR1 MNHNS and CDR2 SASEGT come from the germline V gene. CDR3: CASSAKEGKVTGELFF. The CDR3, as DNA: TGTGCCAGCAGTGCAAAGGAGGGTAAGGTGACCGGGGAGCTGTTTTTT.

About this clone itself: The same CDR3 arises from other DNA sequences in this sample as well. The chain uses TRBV28 and TRBJ2-5, with 7 nucleotides matching TRBD1. With 6 bases clipped from V and 2 bases from J, the junction kept 6 bases outside the gene matches. The CDR3 is made up of 14 amino acids. The germline CDR1 and CDR2 sequences are MDHEN and SYDVKM. The DNA for the CDR3 is TGTGCCAGCAGCTACCGGGACAGACAAGAGACCCAGTACTTC. Translating gives CASSYRDRQETQYF.

This chain uses TRBV4-3 with TRBJ2-7; 9 positions match TRBD1. This CDR3 has 17 residues. The germline CDR1 and CDR2 sequences are LGHNA and YSLEER. The V and J ends lost 0 bases and 0 bases, in that order; junction bases with no gene match: 6. CDR3 nucleotide sequence: TGCGCCAGCAGCCAAGAACACAGGGGGCCGGGCTCCTACGAGCAGTACTTC. Translated: CASSQEHRGPGSYEQYF.

The chain links TRBV9 to TRBJ2-3; 8 bases line up with TRBD2. V trimming: 6 bases; J trimming: 6 bases; junction bases outside the gene matches: 12. The germline V gene encodes CDR1 SGDLS and CDR2 YYNGEE. The CDR3 contains 15 residues. CDR3 nucleotides: TGTGCCAGCACCACACTCGGGGGGGCATCGGATACGCAGTATTTT. This sequence encodes CASTTLGGASDTQYF.

This CDR3 reads CASSEAEHGQGSNQPQHF. CDR3 sequence (DNA): TGTGCCAGCAGTGAAGCGGAACACGGGCAGGGAAGCAATCAGCCCCAGCATTTT. The V call is TRBV6-1, the J call TRBJ1-5; a weak D match, TRBD1 (5 bases). Germline loops: CDR1 MNHNS, CDR2 SASEGT. This CDR3 contains 18 residues. The V end lost 0 bases, the J end lost 1 base, and 16 bases lay between the germline ends.

The gene calls are TRBV14 and TRBJ1-1; D remains unclear. Germline lookup yields CDR1 SGHDN and CDR2 FVKESK. The CDR3 consists of 15 residues. V was cut by 0 bases and J by 6 bases, with 14 bases left in between. The CDR3 region is CASSQEPPMSAEAFF. The CDR3 DNA is TGTGCCAGCAGCCAAGAACCTCCCATGAGCGCTGAAGCTTTCTTT.

The chain has TRBV6-4 and TRBJ2-3, with 12 bases matching TRBD1. J gave up 6 bases and V 5 bases, and 18 bases lay outside the gene matches. The CDR3 is 19 amino acids. CDR1 and CDR2 (germline): MRHNA, SNTAGT. CDR3 coding DNA: TGTGCCAGCAGTTCGGGGGGACAGGGGGCCGGCTCCCCTCCCGATACGCAGTATTTT. This codes for CASSSGGQGAGSPPDTQYF.

The rearrangement links TRBV5-6 to TRBJ1-1, with D perhaps TRBD1 (5 bases). V gave up 0 bases and J gave up 5 bases, with 14 bases separating them. This CDR3 contains 15 residues. Germline CDR1 SGHDT, CDR2 YYEEEE. CDR3 DNA sequence: TGTGCCAGCAGCTTGGCCGCGCAGGGCTGGACTGAAGCTTTCTTT. It specifies CASSLAAQGWTEAFF.

This clone has just one count. The chain combines TRBV28 with TRBJ1-2; 12 bases align to TRBD1. V lost 3 bases and J lost 7; bases outside the gene matches: 3. Germline V gene data show CDR1 as MDHEN and CDR2 as SYDVKM. The CDR3 is 14 amino acids. The CDR3 region is CASSFGTGGGGYTF. CDR3 coding DNA: TGTGCCAGCAGTTTTGGGACAGGGGGCGGTGGCTACACCTTC.

This clone occurred once. This rearrangement joins TRBV28 to TRBJ2-5; no clear D. This CDR3 has 15 residues. CDR1 and CDR2 from the germline V gene are MDHEN and SYDVKM. Trimming cost V 8 bases and J 1 base, with 17 bases left between them. Written as DNA, the CDR3 is TGTGCCAGCCCCCCAGGAAGGTTTTTCCAAGAGACCCAGTACTTC. This gives the protein CASPPGRFFQETQYF.

The chain combines TRBV7-9 with TRBJ2-5; D is unresolved. CDR1 SEHNR and CDR2 FQNEAQ come from the germline V gene (reference sequence). CDR3 size: 15 residues. Trimming left V 1 base short and J 4 bases short, with 13 bases between. DNA of the CDR3: TGTGCCAGCAGCTTAGGGATCCCCCCTAGAGAGACCCAGTACTTC. Encoded protein: CASSLGIPPRETQYF.

The J gene is TRBJ2-2, the V gene TRBV7-8; 9 nucleotides agree with TRBD2. Unmatched junction bases numbered 8, after V lost 0 bases and J lost 6 bases. CDR3 length: 17 amino acids. The germline gives CDR1 SGHVS, CDR2 FQNEAQ. This chain's CDR3 is CASSLAWAGGPSGELFF. The CDR3 DNA is TGTGCCAGCAGCTTAGCGTGGGCGGGAGGGCCGTCCGGGGAGCTGTTTTTT.

The chain recombines TRBV5-6 with TRBJ1-4, with D uncertain. Germline V lookup: CDR1 SGHDT, CDR2 YYEEEE. CDR3 length: 16 amino acids. Trimming stripped 2 bases from V and 4 bases from J, with 15 bases between. DNA for the CDR3: TGTGCCAGCAGCTTAAAGGACGGGGAGTATAATGAAAAACTGTTTTTT. This encodes CASSLKDGEYNEKLFF. The full variable domain, rest sourced from reference TRBV5-6 and TRBJ1-4, is DAGVTQSPTHLIKTRGQQVTLRCSPKSGHDTVSWYQQALGQGPQFIFQYYEEEERQRGNFPDRFSGHQFPNYSSELNVNALLLGDSALYLCASSLKDGEYNEKLFFGSGTQLSVL.

The V gene is TRBV19, the J gene TRBJ2-5; D is uncertain. The CDR3 covers 12 residues. Trimming took off 4 bases at V and 5 bases at J, with 8 bases between the two ends. Germline CDR1 is LNHDA and CDR2 is SQIVND (reference sequence). CDR3 in amino acids: CASSNRRETQYF. DNA of the CDR3: TGTGCCAGTAGTAATCGGCGGGAGACCCAGTACTTC.

This chain connects TRBV2 to TRBJ1-1; D unclear. This CDR3 comprises 16 residues. In germline, CDR1 is SNHLY, CDR2 FYNNEI. The V gene lost 5 bases and the J gene lost 1 base, with 17 bases spanning the gap. The CDR3 spells CASSPGIPTSNTEAFF. In DNA form, the CDR3 reads TGTGCCAGCAGTCCCGGGATCCCGACCTCGAACACTGAAGCTTTCTTT.

This chain connects TRBV13 to TRBJ2-7; 8 bases map to TRBD1. The trim removed 5 bases at V and 1 base at J, leaving 7 bases unmatched. The CDR3 consists of 15 residues. Germline CDR1 and CDR2: PRHDT and FYEKMQ (reference sequence). CDR3 coding DNA: TGTGCCAGCAGCACCCGGACAGGGCGGTCCTACGAGCAGTACTTC. Residues: CASSTRTGRSYEQYF.

The chain uses TRBV29-1 and TRBJ1-2; D gene uncertain. This CDR3 has 12 amino acids. V lost 0 bases and J 8 bases, leaving 10 bases between the germline ends. Germline CDR1 and CDR2: SQVTM and ANQGSEA. The CDR3 nucleotides are TGCAGCGTTGAAGACCTAGGGAGCGGCTACACCTTC. It codes for CSVEDLGSGYTF.

Only one count was recorded for this clone. The genes are TRBV5-4 and TRBJ1-1; D is uncertain. Trimming left V 3 bases short and J 5 bases short, with 8 bases between. Germline-derived CDR1 and CDR2 are SGHNT and YYREEE (reference sequence). The CDR3 covers 12 residues. CDR3 nucleotide sequence: TGTGCCAGCAGCTGGGAGGGAACTGAAGCTTTCTTT. Its protein product is CASSWEGTEAFF. The full variable domain, its missing parts supplied by reference TRBV5-4 and TRBJ1-1, is ETGVTQSPTHLIKTRGQQVTLRCSSQSGHNTVSWYQQALGQGPQFIFQYYREEENGRGNFPPRFSGLQFPNYSSELNVNALELDDSALYLCASSWEGTEAFFGQGTRLTVV.

The J gene is TRBJ1-1, the V gene TRBV7-6; a weak D match, TRBD1 (5 bases). The CDR3 loop spans 13 amino acids. Trimming cost V 5 bases and J 3 bases, with 10 bases left between them. Germline V gives CDR1 SGHVS, CDR2 FNYEAQ. This CDR3 is CASSPRVDTEAFF. The CDR3 bases are TGTGCCAGCAGCCCCAGGGTAGACACTGAAGCTTTCTTT.

This rearrangement joins TRBV5-1 to TRBJ2-7; 7 bases agree with TRBD1. J lost 2 bases, V lost 4 bases, and 9 bases had no gene match. Germline CDR1 SGHRS, CDR2 YFSETQ. This CDR3 has 15 amino acids. CDR3 sequence reads: CASSKTQGLPYEQYF. The DNA of the CDR3 is TGCGCCAGCAGCAAGACACAGGGGCTCCCCTACGAGCAGTACTTC.

J is TRBJ1-1 and V is TRBV5-1; the match to TRBD1 covers 9 bases. Germline loops: CDR1 SGHRS, CDR2 YFSETQ. CDR3 size: 16 residues. The V and J ends lost 3 bases and 4 bases, in that order; junction bases with no gene match: 10. CDR3 amino acids: CASSYRDRVSGTEAFF. The CDR3, as DNA: TGCGCCAGCAGCTACCGGGACAGGGTATCGGGCACTGAAGCTTTCTTT.

This chain uses TRBV6-1 with TRBJ2-2; 12 bases agree with TRBD2. Trimming removed 4 bases from V and 3 bases from J; junction bases left unmatched: 0. The CDR3 has 15 residues. CDR1 is MNHNS, CDR2 SASEGT, per germline. CDR3 loop: CASSGTSGDTGELFF. CDR3 bases: TGTGCCAGCAGTGGGACTAGCGGGGACACCGGGGAGCTGTTTTTT.

This rearrangement joins TRBV15 to TRBJ2-3; TRBD2 matches 9 bases. The CDR3 spans 17 residues. After removal of 1 base from V and 6 bases from J, the junction contained 11 bases not matched to a gene. Looked up from germline, CDR1 is LNHNV and CDR2 is YYDKDF (reference sequence). The CDR3 here is CATSRGRRGGRADTQYF. CDR3 bases: TGTGCCACCAGCAGAGGGCGAAGGGGCGGGAGGGCGGATACGCAGTATTTT.

The chain recombines TRBV28 with TRBJ2-7, with a possible D match to TRBD2 (5 bases). CDR1 MDHEN and CDR2 SYDVKM come from the germline V gene. The V end lost 7 bases, the J end lost 3 bases, and 16 bases lay between the germline ends. The CDR3 runs 14 residues. The chain's CDR3 is CASTGLWSIYEQYF. Here the CDR3 DNA reads TGTGCCAGCACCGGACTCTGGTCGATCTACGAGCAGTACTTC.

This CDR3 is CASSGALWGGYNEQFF. DNA for the CDR3: TGTGCCAGCAGCGGGGCTCTGTGGGGGGGGTACAATGAGCAGTTCTTC. V and J are TRBV11-2 and TRBJ2-1; TRBD2 matches 7 bases. The germline gives CDR1 SGHAT, CDR2 FQNNGV. The CDR3 has 16 amino acids. Germline trimming cut 5 bases from V and 4 bases from J; bases unmatched to any gene: 11.

V gene TRBV6-6 combines with J gene TRBJ1-6; D remains unclear. CDR1 MNHNY and CDR2 SVGAGI come from the germline V gene (reference sequence). Trimming took 2 bases from V and 2 from J, leaving 7 bases between them. The CDR3 runs 15 residues. The CDR3, as DNA: TGTGCCAGCAGTTACGAGGCGGCCTATAATTCACCCCTCCACTTT. Translated, it gives CASSYEAAYNSPLHF.